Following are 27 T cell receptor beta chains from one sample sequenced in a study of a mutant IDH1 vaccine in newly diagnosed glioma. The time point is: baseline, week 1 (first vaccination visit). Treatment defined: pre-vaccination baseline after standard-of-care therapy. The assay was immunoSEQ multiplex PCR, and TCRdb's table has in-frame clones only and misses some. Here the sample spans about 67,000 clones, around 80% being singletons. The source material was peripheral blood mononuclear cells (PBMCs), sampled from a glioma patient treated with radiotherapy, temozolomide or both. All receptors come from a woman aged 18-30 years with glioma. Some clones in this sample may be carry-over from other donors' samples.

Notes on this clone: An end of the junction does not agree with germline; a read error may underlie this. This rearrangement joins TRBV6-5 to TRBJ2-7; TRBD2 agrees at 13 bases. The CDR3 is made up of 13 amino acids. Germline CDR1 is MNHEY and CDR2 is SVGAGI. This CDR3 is CASSPRTSGGLNF. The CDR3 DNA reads TGTGCCAGCAGTCCTCGGACTAGCGGGGGCTTGAACTTC.

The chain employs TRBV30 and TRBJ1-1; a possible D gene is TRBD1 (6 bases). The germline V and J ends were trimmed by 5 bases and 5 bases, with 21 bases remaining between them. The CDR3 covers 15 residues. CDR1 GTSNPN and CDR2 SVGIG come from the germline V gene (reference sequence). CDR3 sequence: CAWGAGEQGSTEAFF. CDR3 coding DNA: TGTGCCTGGGGAGCGGGGGAGCAGGGGAGTACTGAAGCTTTCTTT.

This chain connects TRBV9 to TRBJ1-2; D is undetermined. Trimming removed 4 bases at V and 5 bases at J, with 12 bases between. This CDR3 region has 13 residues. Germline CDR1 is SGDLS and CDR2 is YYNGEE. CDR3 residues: CASSPLPQYGYTF. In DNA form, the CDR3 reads TGTGCCAGCAGCCCCCTCCCGCAGTATGGCTACACCTTC.

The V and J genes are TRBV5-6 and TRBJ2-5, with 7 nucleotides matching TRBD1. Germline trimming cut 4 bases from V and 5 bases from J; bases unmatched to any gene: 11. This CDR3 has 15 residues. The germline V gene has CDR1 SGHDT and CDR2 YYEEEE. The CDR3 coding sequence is TGTGCCAGCAGCATTGCCACAGGGGCCCATGAGACCCAGTACTTC. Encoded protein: CASSIATGAHETQYF.

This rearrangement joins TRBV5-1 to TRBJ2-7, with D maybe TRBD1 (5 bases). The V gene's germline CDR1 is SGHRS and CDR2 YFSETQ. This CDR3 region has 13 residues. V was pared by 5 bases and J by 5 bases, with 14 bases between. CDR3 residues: CASSLAGFDEQYF. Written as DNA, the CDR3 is TGCGCCAGCAGTCTGGCAGGGTTCGACGAGCAGTACTTC.

The CDR3 here is CASSLATGTSGRAGYEQYF. The CDR3, as DNA: TGCGCCAGCAGCCTCGCCACCGGGACTAGCGGGAGGGCCGGGTACGAGCAGTACTTC. This chain joins TRBV5-1 and TRBJ2-7; 16 nucleotides line up with TRBD2. The germline gives CDR1 SGHRS, CDR2 YFSETQ. The V gene end was trimmed by 4 bases and the J gene end by 4 bases; junction bases not matched to a gene: 14. This CDR3 region has 19 residues.

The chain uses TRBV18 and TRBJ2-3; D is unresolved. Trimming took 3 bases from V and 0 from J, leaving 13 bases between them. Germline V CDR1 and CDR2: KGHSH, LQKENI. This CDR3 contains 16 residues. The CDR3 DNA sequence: TGTGCCAGCTCACCTGGCCGTTTAGGGAGCACAGATACGCAGTATTTT. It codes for CASSPGRLGSTDTQYF.

The CDR3 DNA is TGTGCCAGCAGCCAACCCGGCAGGGAGAATGGTCAGCCCCAGCATTTT. It translates to CASSQPGRENGQPQHF. This chain uses TRBV7-8 with TRBJ1-5; weak D call: TRBD1 (5 bases). The ends were cut back, 5 bases at V and 6 bases at J, with 20 bases in the middle. Per germline, CDR1 SGHVS and CDR2 FQNEAQ. The CDR3 loop spans 16 amino acids.

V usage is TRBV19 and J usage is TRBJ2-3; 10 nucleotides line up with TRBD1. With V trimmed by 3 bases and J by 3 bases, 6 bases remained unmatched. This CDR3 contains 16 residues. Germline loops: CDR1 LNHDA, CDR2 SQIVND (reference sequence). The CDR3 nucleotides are TGTGCCAGTAGTATCAGACAGGGGGCCACGACAGATACGCAGTATTTT. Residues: CASSIRQGATTDTQYF.

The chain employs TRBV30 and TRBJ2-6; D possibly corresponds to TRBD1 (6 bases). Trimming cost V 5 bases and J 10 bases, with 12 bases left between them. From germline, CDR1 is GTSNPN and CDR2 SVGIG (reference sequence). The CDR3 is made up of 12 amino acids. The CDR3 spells CAWSPGVNVLTF. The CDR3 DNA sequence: TGTGCCTGGTCCCCAGGGGTTAACGTCCTGACTTTC.

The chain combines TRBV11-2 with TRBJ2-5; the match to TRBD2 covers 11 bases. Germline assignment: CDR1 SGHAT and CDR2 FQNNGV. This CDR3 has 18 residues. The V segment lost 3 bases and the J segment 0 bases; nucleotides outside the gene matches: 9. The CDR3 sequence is CASSFPTGTSGYQETQYF. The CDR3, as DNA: TGTGCCAGCAGCTTTCCGACCGGGACTAGCGGTTACCAAGAGACCCAGTACTTC.

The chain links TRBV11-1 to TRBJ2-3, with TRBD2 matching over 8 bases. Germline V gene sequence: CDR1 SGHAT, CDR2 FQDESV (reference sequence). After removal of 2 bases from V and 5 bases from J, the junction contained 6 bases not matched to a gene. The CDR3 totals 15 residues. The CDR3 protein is CASSLHGRAIDTQYF. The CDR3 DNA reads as TGTGCCAGCAGCTTACACGGGAGGGCAATAGATACGCAGTATTTT.

As DNA, the CDR3 is TGTGCCATCAGTGGGAGCCGGATGAACACTGAAGCTTTCTTT. This gives the protein CAISGSRMNTEAFF. The rearrangement links TRBV10-3 to TRBJ1-1; D gene uncertain. Germline V gives CDR1 ENHRY, CDR2 SYGVKD. CDR3 size: 14 residues. Trimming shortened V by 4 bases and J by 0 bases, and 9 bases separated the two germline ends.

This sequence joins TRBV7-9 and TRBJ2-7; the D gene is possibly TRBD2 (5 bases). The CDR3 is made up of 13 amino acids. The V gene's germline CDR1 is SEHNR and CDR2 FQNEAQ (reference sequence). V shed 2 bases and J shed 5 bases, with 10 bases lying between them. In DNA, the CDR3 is TGTGCCAGCAGCTTACTAATTAGCGACGAGCAGTACTTC. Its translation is CASSLLISDEQYF. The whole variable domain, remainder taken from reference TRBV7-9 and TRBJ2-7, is DTGVSQNPRHKITKRGQNVTFRCDPISEHNRLYWYRQTLGQGPEFLTYFQNEAQLEKSRLLSDRFSAERPKGSFSTLEIQRTEQGDSAMYLCASSLLISDEQYFGPGTRLTVT.

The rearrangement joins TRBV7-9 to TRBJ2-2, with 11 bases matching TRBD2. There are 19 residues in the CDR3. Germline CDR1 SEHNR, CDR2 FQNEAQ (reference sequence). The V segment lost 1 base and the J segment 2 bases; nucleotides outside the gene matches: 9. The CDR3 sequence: CASSLVRGTSGRNTGELFF. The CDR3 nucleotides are TGTGCCAGCAGCTTAGTTAGGGGCACTAGCGGGAGAAACACCGGGGAGCTGTTTTTT.

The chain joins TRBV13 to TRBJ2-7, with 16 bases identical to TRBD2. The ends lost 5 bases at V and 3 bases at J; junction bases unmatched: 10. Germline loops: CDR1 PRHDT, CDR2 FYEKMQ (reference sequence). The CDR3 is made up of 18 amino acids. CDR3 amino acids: CASSTAGTSGGAFYEQYF. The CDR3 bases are TGTGCCAGCAGCACAGCCGGGACTAGCGGGGGGGCTTTCTACGAGCAGTACTTC.

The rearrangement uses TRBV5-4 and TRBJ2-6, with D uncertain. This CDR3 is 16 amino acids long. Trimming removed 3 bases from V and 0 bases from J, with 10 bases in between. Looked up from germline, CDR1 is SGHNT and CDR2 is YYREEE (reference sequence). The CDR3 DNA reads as TGTGCCAGCAGCTCCACCTGGAGCTCTGGGGCCAACGTCCTGACTTTC. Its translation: CASSSTWSSGANVLTF.

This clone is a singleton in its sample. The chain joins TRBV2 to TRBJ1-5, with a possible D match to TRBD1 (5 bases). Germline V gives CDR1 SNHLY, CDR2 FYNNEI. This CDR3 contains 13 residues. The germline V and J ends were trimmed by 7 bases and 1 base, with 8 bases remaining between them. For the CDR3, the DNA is TGTGCCAGCACGTGGGGGAGCAATCAGCCCCAGCATTTT. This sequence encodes CASTWGSNQPQHF.

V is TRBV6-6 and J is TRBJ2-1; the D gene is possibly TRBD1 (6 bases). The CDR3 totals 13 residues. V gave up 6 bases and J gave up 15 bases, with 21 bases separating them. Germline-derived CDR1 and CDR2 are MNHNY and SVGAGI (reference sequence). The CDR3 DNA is TGTGCCAGCAGCCGGGGATTAGGGGGTACGCGGTTCTTC. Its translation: CASSRGLGGTRFF.

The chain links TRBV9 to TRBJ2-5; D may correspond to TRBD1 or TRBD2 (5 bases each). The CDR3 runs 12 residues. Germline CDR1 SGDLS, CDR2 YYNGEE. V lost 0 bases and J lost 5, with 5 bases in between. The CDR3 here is CASSVGGETQYF. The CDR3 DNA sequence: TGTGCCAGCAGCGTAGGGGGGGAGACCCAGTACTTC.

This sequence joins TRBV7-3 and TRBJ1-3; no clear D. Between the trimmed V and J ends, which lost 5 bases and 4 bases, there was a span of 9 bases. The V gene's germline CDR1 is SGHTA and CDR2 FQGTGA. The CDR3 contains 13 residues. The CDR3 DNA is TGTGCCAGCAGCAAGGTCGGGGGAAACACCATATATTTT. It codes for CASSKVGGNTIYF.

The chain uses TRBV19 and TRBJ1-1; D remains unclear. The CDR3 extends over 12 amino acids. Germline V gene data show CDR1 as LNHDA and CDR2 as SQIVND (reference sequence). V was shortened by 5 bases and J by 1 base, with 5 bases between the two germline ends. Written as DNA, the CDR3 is TGTGCCAGTAGTGCTAGGAACACTGAAGCTTTCTTT. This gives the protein CASSARNTEAFF.

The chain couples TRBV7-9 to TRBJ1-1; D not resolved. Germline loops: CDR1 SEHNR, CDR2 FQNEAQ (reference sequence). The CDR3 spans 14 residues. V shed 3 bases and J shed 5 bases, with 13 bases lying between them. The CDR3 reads CASSFPSGATEAFF. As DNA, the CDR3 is TGTGCCAGCAGCTTCCCCTCGGGAGCGACTGAAGCTTTCTTT.

The CDR3 bases are TGTGCCAGCACAAGACACGGGTCGGTCGGGGAGCTGTTTTTT. Its translation: CASTRHGSVGELFF. The chain is built from TRBV6-1 and TRBJ2-2; D is uncertain. This CDR3 region has 14 residues. The germline CDR1 and CDR2 sequences are MNHNS and SASEGT. Trimming shortened V by 7 bases and J by 7 bases, and 16 bases separated the two germline ends.

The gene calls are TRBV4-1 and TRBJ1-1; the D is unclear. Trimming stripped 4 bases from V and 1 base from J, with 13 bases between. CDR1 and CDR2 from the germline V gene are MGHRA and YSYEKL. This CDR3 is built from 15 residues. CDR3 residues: CASSPEEEPNTEAFF. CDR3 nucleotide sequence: TGCGCCAGCAGCCCCGAAGAGGAGCCGAACACTGAAGCTTTCTTT.

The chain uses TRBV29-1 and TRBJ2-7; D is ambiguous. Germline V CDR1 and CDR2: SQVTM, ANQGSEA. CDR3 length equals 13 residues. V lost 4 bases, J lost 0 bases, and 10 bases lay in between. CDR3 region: CSVVGRVSYEQYF. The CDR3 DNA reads TGCAGCGTTGTGGGCAGAGTCTCCTACGAGCAGTACTTC.

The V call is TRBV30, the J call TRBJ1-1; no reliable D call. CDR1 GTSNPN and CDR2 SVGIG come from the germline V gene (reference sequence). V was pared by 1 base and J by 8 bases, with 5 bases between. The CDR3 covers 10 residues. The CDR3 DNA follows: TGTGCCTGGAGTGCCAGGGAAGCTTTCTTT. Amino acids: CAWSAREAFF.